What follows describes a single TCR beta chain. Its antigen specificity is not known. Base qualities are not provided; no much larger clone lies one nucleotide away. From cysteine to phenylalanine, the CDR3 is 16 amino acids long. The only DNA kept is the CDR3, 48 bases in frame from the first base. Trimming at the junction amounts to 0 bases on V and 0 bases on J, and the germline ends lie 10 bases apart. CDR1 and CDR2 are drawn from the germline V gene: LGHNA, YSLEER. This entry is derived from a study of blood T cells in healthy people across ages (dated by TCRdb to the mid-2010s). Notes on the research overall: In model experiments, template switching captured about one uniquely barcoded TCR beta cDNA molecule for every two T cells. Using deep sequencing normalized with unique cDNA molecular identifiers, the study measured how TCR beta repertoire diversity changes with age. The donors were split into four age groups: young (average about 16 years), middle-aged (roughly 39), aged (approximately 60) and long-lived (roughly 86). To avoid experimental bias, donors of different ages were distributed randomly across sequencing lanes. The study analyzed two additional independent replicas of 1 million unique cDNA reads from the same blood draw for two donors, one aged 18 to 30 and one aged 80 or older. On the study overall, not on this receptor specifically: Since profiling was done on bulk unsorted PBMCs, naive and antigen-experienced compartments could not be conclusively compared. Compared with the aged group, the long-lived group had more naive CD4+ T cells, fewer expanded clones and increased TCR diversity, a pattern suggesting age selection. Total diversity estimates from one million sequenced T cells were considered lower bounds and underestimates. As age increased, observed TCR beta diversity per million T cells dropped in a roughly linear way, and a significant reduction was already evident by age 40. Observed TCR beta diversity correlated strongly with the percentage of naive T cells measured by flow cytometry. Donor CMV infection status was unknown, potentially confounding age-related changes in expanded clonotypes.

The protocol used for the library was 5' RACE. TCRdb records Illumina HiSeq 2500 as the sequencer. A second PCR of 7 to 11 cycles was performed with a sample-barcoded 5' primer and a J-beta primer mix. A unique molecular identifier was introduced onto each TCR beta cDNA molecule by a template-switch 5' adaptor carrying 12 random nucleotides. Each sample yielded at least 2.5 million CDR3-containing paired-end reads. First-strand cDNA synthesis was performed from all RNA using the Mint cDNA synthesis kit, with priming by a TRBC-specific oligonucleotide. After uracil-DNA glycosylase treatment, a first 18-cycle PCR used universal primers M1SS and BC2_uni_R on all cDNA. Turning to the authors' computational methods: Normalization of each sample was performed by random selection of 1 million high-quality reads, each carrying a distinct molecular identifier. Reads with shared molecular identifiers were discarded instead of being binned into consensus sequences. MiTCR, run with a Q25 quality threshold and the strictest error-elimination algorithm, handled CDR3 identification, clonotype clustering and error correction. A nonparametric unseen species model with Euler transformation was used to estimate a lower bound on total TCR beta diversity. The public sequencing data were trimmed at Q25 with fastp and processed into clonotypes with MiXCR by TCRdb, which kept only in-frame beta chains. One record per CDR3 amino acid sequence lists the most common genes and DNA. Clone size and V and J calls follow TCRdb, not the original study. The sample yields 780,000 or so distinct CDR3 sequences; about 56% were counted once. Together, the top ten hold roughly 24% of the sample.

The donors were roughly 39 Caucasian individuals from Russia, aged roughly 6 to 100 years, who were systemically healthy. Each donor gave about 9.2 milliliters of peripheral blood, drawn into EDTA-treated Vacutainer tubes. Ficoll-Paque density-gradient centrifugation was used to isolate PBMCs, with at least 6.5 million per sample. Total RNA, at least 5 micrograms per sample, was extracted from PBMCs with Trizol reagent. For every donor, an aliquot of PBMCs went through flow cytometry to measure the percentages of naive CD45RAhigh/CD27high T cells. The chain is made from TRBV4-3 and TRBJ2-3; the D gene identity is not certain. This receptor was identified in a middle-aged man in good health. The sequencing sample was made of blood. The sequenced DNA is TGCGCCAGCAGCCAAGATTCGAAGCGAAGCACAGATACGCAGTATTTT. Its amino acids are CASSQDSKRSTDTQYF.